Following are 16 T cell receptor beta chains from one sample sequenced in a study of T cell repertoires in cytomegalovirus infection. For these TCRs, the target antigens are not known. MiXCR was run by TCRdb on the reads, yielding one entry per CDR3 protein. The sample consists of 750,000 to 950,000 distinct CDR3 sequences, 29% of them appearing once. The input for sequencing was cultured CD8+ T cells from PBMCs, taken from culture after CMV antigen stimulation. The receptors come from a human donor in good health (CMV status not recorded). Some clones in this sample may be carry-over from other donors' samples.

This clonotype was seen ten or more times. The V and J genes are TRBV7-9 and TRBJ2-2, with a possible D match to TRBD2 (6 bases). The V gene's germline CDR1 is SEHNR and CDR2 FQNEAQ (reference sequence). The V end was cut by 5 bases, the J end by 6 bases, with 13 bases between. This CDR3 is 14 amino acids long. CDR3 region: CASSPTGASGELFF. The CDR3 DNA reads TGTGCCAGCAGCCCGACGGGAGCCTCCGGGGAGCTGTTTTTT. Drawing the rest from reference TRBV7-9 and TRBJ2-2, the complete variable domain is DTGVSQNPRHKITKRGQNVTFRCDPISEHNRLYWYRQTLGQGPEFLTYFQNEAQLEKSRLLSDRFSAERPKGSFSTLEIQRTEQGDSAMYLCASSPTGASGELFFGEGSRLTVL.

This clonotype was seen only a few times. The chain is built from TRBV7-9 and TRBJ2-5; 13 positions agree with TRBD2. The junction had 3 bases not matched to a gene; V was cut back by 3 bases and J by 5 bases. Germline assignment: CDR1 SEHNR and CDR2 FQNEAQ (reference sequence). The length of the CDR3 is 15 residues. The CDR3 here is CASSFRTSGGETQYF. The CDR3 nucleotides are TGTGCCAGCAGCTTCCGGACTAGCGGGGGTGAGACCCAGTACTTC.

Concerning this clonotype: This clone may be a read error of a much larger clone one base away. The CDR3 spells CASSATSARETQYF. In nucleotides, the CDR3 is TGTGCCAGCAGCGCGACAAGCGCTCGCGAGACCCAGTACTTC. The chain joins TRBV7-9 to TRBJ2-5; D uncertain. CDR3 length: 14 residues. With 5 bases removed from V and 5 bases from J, the gap between germline ends came to 15 bases. Germline CDR1 and CDR2: SEHNR and FQNEAQ (reference sequence).

This clonotype was picked up a small number of times. This chain uses TRBV10-3 with TRBJ2-7; 7 nucleotides align to TRBD1. V dropped 3 bases and J dropped 3; count of bases not matched to a gene: 2. The CDR3 sequence is 13 residues long. The germline gives CDR1 ENHRY, CDR2 SYGVKD. DNA of the CDR3: TGTGCCATCAGTGAAGGGACAGTCTACGAGCAGTACGTC. Encoded protein: CAISEGTVYEQYV.

This clonotype was counted a few times. The rearrangement uses TRBV5-5 and TRBJ2-1, with 9 bases that match TRBD1. Germline V gene data show CDR1 as SGHKS and CDR2 as YYEKEE (reference sequence). V was pared by 2 bases and J by 2 bases, with 20 bases of the junction left unmatched. This CDR3 is 21 amino acids long. The CDR3 sequence is CASSFSFIPVEQGATYNEQFF. The CDR3, as DNA: TGTGCCAGCAGCTTCTCTTTCATACCCGTCGAACAGGGGGCAACCTACAATGAGCAGTTCTTC.

The rearrangement uses TRBV12-3 or TRBV12-4 and TRBJ2-4; no reliable D call. Trimming pared 5 bases from V and 0 bases from J, leaving 14 bases between. This CDR3 has 16 amino acids. CDR3 DNA sequence: TGTGCCAGCAGTACCCGGGTGACACTAGCCAAAAACATTCAGTACTTC. As protein: CASSTRVTLAKNIQYF.

This clonotype came up a few times. The chain has TRBV7-8 and TRBJ2-5, with a tentative D call TRBD2 (5 bases). CDR1 SGHVS and CDR2 FQNEAQ come from the germline V gene. The CDR3 totals 13 residues. V was cut by 0 bases and J by 7 bases, with 9 bases left in between. The CDR3 sequence: CASSLAPRGTQYF. CDR3 nucleotide sequence: TGTGCCAGCAGCTTAGCGCCCCGGGGGACCCAGTACTTC.

For this clonotype: A much larger clone differs from this one at a single base, so this may be a read error. V gene TRBV12-3 or TRBV12-4 combines with J gene TRBJ1-1, with a possible D match to TRBD1 (5 bases). This CDR3 region has 15 residues. DNA of the CDR3: TGTGCCAGCAGTTCTATTCCGGGACTGCACACTAAAGCTTTCTTT. Residues: CASSSIPGLHTKAFF.

Only a few counts were recorded for this clonotype. The chain couples TRBV11-2 to TRBJ2-1; D may be TRBD2 (6 bases). Trimming removed 0 bases at V and 5 bases at J, with 14 bases between. Germline values: CDR1 SGHAT, CDR2 FQNNGV. This CDR3 region has 16 residues. The CDR3 region is CASSLDRGITNNEQFF. CDR3 bases: TGTGCCAGCAGCTTAGATCGGGGGATAACGAACAATGAGCAGTTCTTC.

The rearrangement joins TRBV12-3 or TRBV12-4 to TRBJ2-3; D might be TRBD1 or TRBD2, each matching 5 bases. The CDR3 is 16 amino acids. Trimming pared 3 bases from V and 2 bases from J, leaving 15 bases between. CDR3 sequence: CASSFSRDGTTDTQYF. The CDR3 nucleotides read TGTGCCAGCAGTTTTTCTCGGGACGGAACCACAGATACGCAGTATTTT.

This clonotype was counted between two and nine times. This chain joins TRBV7-6 and TRBJ2-3; D is unclear. Trimming pared 8 bases from V and 6 bases from J, leaving 21 bases between. Germline V CDR1 and CDR2: SGHVS, FNYEAQ. This CDR3 has 15 residues. Written as DNA, the CDR3 is TGTGCCAGCTCTGGCATACCCAAACGACATGATACGCAGTATTTT. Translation gives CASSGIPKRHDTQYF.

The sample holds a few counts of this clonotype. The gene calls are TRBV24-1 and TRBJ1-2; D may be TRBD1 (6 bases). The CDR3 has 13 amino acids. The germline CDR1 and CDR2 sequences are KGHDR and SFDVKD. Trimming stripped 5 bases from V and 6 bases from J, with 12 bases between. The CDR3 DNA reads as TGTGCCACCAGTGTGGGGGCTTGGGATGGCTACACCTTC. It specifies CATSVGAWDGYTF.

V usage is TRBV20-1 and J usage is TRBJ2-7; 7 positions agree with TRBD1. The CDR3 has 14 residues. CDR1 and CDR2 (germline): DFQATT, SNEGSKA (reference sequence). The J segment lost 3 bases and the V segment lost 1 base, leaving 6 bases of the junction unmatched. The CDR3 spells CSARGPGQNYEQYV. The CDR3 bases are TGCAGTGCTAGAGGGCCGGGACAGAACTACGAGCAGTACGTC.

The chain joins TRBV6-1 to TRBJ1-1, with D possibly being TRBD1 (5 bases). The V end was cut by 8 bases, the J end by 1 base, with 8 bases between. Germline-derived CDR1 and CDR2 are MNHNS and SASEGT. CDR3 length: 12 amino acids. As DNA, the CDR3 is TGTGCCAGCGGGACTCCGAACACTGAAGCTTTCTTT. Protein product: CASGTPNTEAFF.

A few counts support this clonotype. The chain couples TRBV14 to TRBJ2-2; D remains ambiguous. The CDR3 is made up of 17 amino acids. Trimming left V 1 base short and J 0 bases short, with 12 bases between. The germline CDR1 and CDR2 sequences are SGHDN and FVKESK. The CDR3 sequence is CASSQGQGSTNTGELFF. As DNA, the CDR3 is TGTGCCAGCAGCCAAGGGCAAGGGTCGACGAACACCGGGGAGCTGTTTTTT.

This clonotype appeared many times. The chain recombines TRBV7-6 with TRBJ2-1, with 12 positions matching TRBD2. Trimming removed 2 bases from V and 7 bases from J; junction bases left unmatched: 3. The germline CDR1 and CDR2 sequences are SGHVS and FNYEAQ. This CDR3 spans 15 amino acids. The CDR3 DNA is TGTGCCAGCAGCTTACTAGCGGGGGGGTTGAATGAGCAGTTCTTC. Protein: CASSLLAGGLNEQFF.